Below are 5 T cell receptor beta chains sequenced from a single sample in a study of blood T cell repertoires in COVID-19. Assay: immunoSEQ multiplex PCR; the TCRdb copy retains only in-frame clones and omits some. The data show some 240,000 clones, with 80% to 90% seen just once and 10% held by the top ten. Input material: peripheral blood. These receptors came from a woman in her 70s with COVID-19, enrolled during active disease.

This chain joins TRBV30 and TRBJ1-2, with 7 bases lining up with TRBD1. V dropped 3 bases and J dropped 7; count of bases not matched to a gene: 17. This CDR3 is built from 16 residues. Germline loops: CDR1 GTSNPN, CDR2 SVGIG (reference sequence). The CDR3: CAWRKIRRAGQIGYTF. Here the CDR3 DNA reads TGTGCCTGGAGAAAAATTAGGCGTGCGGGACAGATTGGCTACACCTTC.

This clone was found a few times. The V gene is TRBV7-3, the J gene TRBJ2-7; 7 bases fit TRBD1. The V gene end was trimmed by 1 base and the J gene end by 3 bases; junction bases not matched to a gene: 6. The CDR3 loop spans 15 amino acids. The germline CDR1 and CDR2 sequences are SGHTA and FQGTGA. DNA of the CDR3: TGTGCCAGCAGCTTAAGAGCAGGGGGATACTACGAGCAGTACTTC. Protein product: CASSLRAGGYYEQYF.

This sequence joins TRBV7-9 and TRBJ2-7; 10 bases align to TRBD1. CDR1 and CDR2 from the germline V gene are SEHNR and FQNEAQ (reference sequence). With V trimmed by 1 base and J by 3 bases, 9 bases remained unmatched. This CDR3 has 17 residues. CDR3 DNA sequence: TGTGCCAGCAGCTTAGTGCTGACAGGGGGCATAGACTACGAGCAGTACTTC. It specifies CASSLVLTGGIDYEQYF.

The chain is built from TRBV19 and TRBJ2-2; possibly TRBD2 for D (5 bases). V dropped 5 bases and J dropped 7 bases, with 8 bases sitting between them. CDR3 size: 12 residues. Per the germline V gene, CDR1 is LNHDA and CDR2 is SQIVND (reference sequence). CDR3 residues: CASSFGNGELFF. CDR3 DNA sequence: TGTGCCAGTAGTTTCGGGAACGGGGAGCTGTTTTTT. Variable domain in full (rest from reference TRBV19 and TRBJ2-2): DGGITQSPKYLFRKEGQNVTLSCEQNLNHDAMYWYRQDPGQGLRLIYYSQIVNDFQKGDIAEGYSVSREKKESFPLTVTSAQKNPTAFYLCASSFGNGELFFGEGSRLTVL.

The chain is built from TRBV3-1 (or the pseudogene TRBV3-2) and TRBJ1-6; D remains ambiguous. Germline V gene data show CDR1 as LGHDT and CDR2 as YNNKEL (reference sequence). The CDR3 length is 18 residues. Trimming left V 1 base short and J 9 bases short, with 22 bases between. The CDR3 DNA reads TGTGCCAGCAGCCAAGTAAACATGAACTTTTATTCGGGTTCACCCCTCCACTTT. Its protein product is CASSQVNMNFYSGSPLHF.